The rows below give T cell receptor beta chains drawn from one sample of a study of blood T cell repertoires in COVID-19. Assay used: immunoSEQ multiplex PCR; TCRdb lists only in-frame clones, some missing. The repertoire includes 150,000 to 200,000 clones, about three quarters of them detected once, and approximately 2.9% sits in the top ten. The sequenced material came from peripheral blood. These receptors came from a woman aged 80 or older with active or convalescent COVID-19. CDR3s include the opening cysteine and the closing phenylalanine or tryptophan. D genes are given only for firm matches. Only part of the rows carry a size: once, few, many, or a class if the clone is expanded.

NA NA TRBJ2-3 TRBV28 CASSLYSGRTDTQYF TGTGCCAGCAGTTTATATTCTGGGCGCACAGATACGCAGTATTTT
TRBD2 once TRBJ2-1 TRBV10-1 CASSGSGTQGYEQFF TGCGCCAGCAGTGGAAGCGGGACCCAGGGTTATGAGCAGTTCTTC
TRBD2 NA TRBJ2-3 TRBV13 CASSSGTSGGAADTQYF TGTGCCAGCAGCTCTGGGACTAGCGGGGGGGCAGCAGATACGCAGTATTTT
NA few TRBJ1-3 TRBV11-3 CASSSKGDRNTIYF TGTGCCAGCAGCTCGAAGGGGGATAGAAACACCATATATTTT
NA few TRBJ2-7 TRBV30 CAWSPREKQYF TGTGCCTGGAGTCCGAGGGAAAAGCAGTACTTC
NA NA TRBJ1-1 TRBV2 CARGGKNTEAFF TGTGCGCGAGGTGGTAAAAACACTGAAGCTTTCTTT
NA NA TRBJ1-2 TRBV6-2/TRBV6-3 CASSPREAGYTF TGTGCCAGCAGTCCGAGGGAGGCTGGCTACACCTTC
NA NA TRBJ1-5 TRBV2 CASSEYWQGGQPQHF TGTGCCAGCAGTGAATATTGGCAGGGAGGTCAGCCCCAGCATTTT
NA NA TRBJ2-1 TRBV21-1 CASSKQGQHLF TGTGCCAGCAGCAAACAGGGACAGCACCTCTTC
TRBD1 NA TRBJ2-5 TRBV6-4 CASSGPGQGARETQYF TGTGCCAGCAGTGGGCCAGGACAGGGGGCGAGAGAGACCCAGTACTTC
TRBD2 NA TRBJ2-3 TRBV7-2 CASSFSRRAGGTDTQYF TGTGCCAGCAGCTTTTCTAGGAGAGCGGGGGGCACAGATACGCAGTATTTT
NA NA TRBJ2-5 TRBV2 CASSTQETQYF TGTGCCAGTTCGACACAAGAGACCCAGTACTTC
NA few TRBJ1-4 TRBV5-4 CASSPGQSREKLFF TGTGCCAGCAGCCCAGGACAGAGTAGAGAAAAACTGTTTTTT
TRBD2 NA TRBJ2-5 TRBV11-2 CASSLIGLAGNQETQYF TGTGCCAGCAGCTTAATAGGGCTAGCGGGCAATCAAGAGACCCAGTACTTC
TRBD1 NA TRBJ1-6 TRBV3-1/TRBV3-2 CASRTGYSSPLHF TGTGCCAGCAGGACAGGGTATAGTTCACCCCTCCACTTT
TRBD2 NA TRBJ2-1 TRBV28 CASRGRGGSYNEQFF TGTGCCAGCAGGGGGCGGGGGGGCTCCTACAATGAGCAGTTCTTC
TRBD2 NA TRBJ2-2 TRBV6-4 CASKVLAGADTGELFF TGTGCCAGCAAGGTTCTAGCGGGGGCCGACACCGGGGAGCTGTTTTTT
NA NA TRBJ2-7 TRBV5-4 CASSFFGSSYEQYF TGTGCCAGCAGCTTTTTCGGTTCCTCCTACGAGCAGTACTTC
NA NA TRBJ1-6 TRBV30 CAWSVLRAPLHF TGTGCCTGGAGTGTACTCAGGGCTCCCCTCCACTTT
TRBD2 NA TRBJ2-4 TRBV28 CASSSAGGKNIQYF TGTGCCAGCAGTTCCGCGGGGGGCAAAAACATTCAGTACTTC
TRBD1 once TRBJ2-5 TRBV19 CASSIPGGRETQYF TGTGCCAGTAGTATCCCAGGGGGCAGAGAGACCCAGTACTTC
TRBD2 NA TRBJ2-2 TRBV28 CASRGLGSNTGELFF TGTGCCAGCAGGGGACTAGGTTCTAACACCGGGGAGCTGTTTTTT
TRBD1 NA TRBJ2-7 TRBV18 CASSPGTGTYEQYF TGTGCCAGCTCACCCGGGACAGGAACCTACGAGCAGTACTTC
NA NA TRBJ1-2 TRBV6-1 CASSEVEASGGYTF TGTGCCAGCAGTGAAGTGGAGGCCTCGGGTGGCTACACCTTC
TRBD1 NA TRBJ1-1 TRBV2 CASKWDRGENTEAFF TGTGCCAGCAAATGGGACAGGGGAGAGAACACTGAAGCTTTCTTT
NA NA TRBJ1-1 TRBV29-1 CSVEVGGYTEAFF TGCAGCGTTGAGGTGGGGGGTTACACTGAAGCTTTCTTT
TRBD2 NA TRBJ2-7 TRBV7-2 CASSYQTSGAGEQYF TGTGCCAGCAGCTACCAGACTAGCGGGGCGGGCGAGCAGTACTTC
NA once TRBJ2-3 TRBV5-1 CASSFDFSGGTDTQYF TGCGCCAGCAGCTTCGATTTCAGCGGAGGCACAGATACGCAGTATTTT
NA NA TRBJ1-2 TRBV21-1 CASSNLWTGRDYGYTF TGTGCCAGCAGCAACCTTTGGACAGGGAGGGACTATGGCTACACCTTC